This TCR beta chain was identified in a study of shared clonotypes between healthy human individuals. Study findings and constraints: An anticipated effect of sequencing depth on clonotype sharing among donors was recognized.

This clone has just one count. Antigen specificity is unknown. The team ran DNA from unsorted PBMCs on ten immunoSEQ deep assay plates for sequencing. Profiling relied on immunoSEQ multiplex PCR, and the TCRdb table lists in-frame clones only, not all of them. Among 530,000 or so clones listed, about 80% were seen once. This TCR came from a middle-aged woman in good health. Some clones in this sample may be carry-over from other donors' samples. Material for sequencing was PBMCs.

The CDR3: CASSDPRLGGTSPLHF. The CDR3 DNA sequence: TGTGCCAGCAGTGATCCCCGGCTCGGGGGAACTTCACCCCTCCACTTT. The rearrangement links TRBV25-1 to TRBJ1-6, with D perhaps TRBD1 (5 bases). With 3 bases removed from V and 9 bases from J, the gap between germline ends came to 18 bases. Germline CDR1 MGHDK, CDR2 SYGVNS. This CDR3 is built from 16 residues.